This passage covers 22 T cell receptor beta chains from one sample sequenced in a study of tumor-infiltrating lymphocytes in primary liver carcinoma. A primer in the constant region served to generate TCR beta cDNA from 450 to 650 ng of total RNA. Sequencing libraries for TCR beta derived from three nested multiplex PCR rounds that used slightly modified ARM-PCR. TRBV1-TRBV30 forward primers paired with a C-beta reverse primer drove the first two PCR rounds, about 10 cycles each. Via MiXCR, TCRdb re-called the multiplex PCR reads, giving one row per CDR3 protein. The sample contains about 100,000 distinct CDR3 sequences, about two thirds of which appear only once. RNA and DNA were co-extracted from about 20-30 mg of unsorted bulk tissue. The sequencing input was liver tumor tissue from sampling region 2. Subset defined: tumor region T2, inferior pole. The source of these receptors is a woman aged 55-75 years with primary liver carcinoma and hepatitis B virus infection.

With respect to this clonotype: A read error may explain this, as a much larger clone is one base away. The chain is built from TRBV5-6 and TRBJ1-1, with 7 bases fitting TRBD1. This CDR3 is built from 16 residues. V gave up 0 bases and J gave up 3 bases; unmatched junction bases: 8. CDR1 and CDR2 from the germline V gene are SGHDT and YYEEEE. This CDR3 is CASSLDRGVEHTEAFF. In DNA, the CDR3 is TGTGCCAGCAGCTTGGACAGGGGAGTGGAGCACACTGAAGCTTTCTTT.

As regards this clonotype: At one end, the junction sequence differs from germline, possibly due to a read error. V gene TRBV11-1 combines with J gene TRBJ2-2; D is ambiguous. CDR1 and CDR2 from the germline V gene are SGHAT and FQDESV (reference sequence). The CDR3 spans 14 residues. The CDR3 loop reads CASRPSLDTEELFF. The CDR3 region has the DNA TGTGCTAGCAGACCGAGCCTTGACACCGAGGAGCTGTTTTTC.

Comment on this clonotype: This may come from a read error, since a much larger clone is one base off. This chain links TRBV5-4 with TRBJ2-5, with 13 bases identical to TRBD2. The germline CDR1 and CDR2 sequences are SGHNT and YYREEE (reference sequence). CDR3 length equals 15 residues. CDR3 in DNA: TGTGCCAGCAGCTTGGGACTAGCGGGAGGACAGACCCACTACTTC. Translated, it gives CASSLGLAGGQTHYF.

The genes are TRBV6-5 and TRBJ1-1, with D tentatively TRBD1 (6 bases). The CDR3 runs to 17 residues. CDR1 is MNHEY, CDR2 SVGAGI, per germline. CDR3 sequence: CVTSTSTGRRVNTEAFF. CDR3 sequence (DNA): TGTGTCACCAGTACCTCTACAGGGAGAAGGGTGAACACTGAAGCTTTCTTT.

This clonotype was seen more than once but under ten times. J is TRBJ2-3 and V is TRBV9; D ambiguous. The CDR3 length is 16 residues. Looked up from germline, CDR1 is SGDLS and CDR2 is YYNGEE. V gave up 8 bases and J gave up 2 bases, with 21 bases separating them. CDR3 sequence (DNA): TGTGCCAGATGGACGACCACCGCTCCAGACACAGATACGCAGTATTTT. Residues: CARWTTTAPDTDTQYF.

With regard to this clonotype: The junction and the germline gene differ at one end; a read error may be behind it. The genes are TRBV4-2 and TRBJ2-5; TRBD2 is a possible D gene (5 bases). The germline V gene encodes CDR1 LGHNA and CDR2 YNFKEQ. This CDR3 spans 15 amino acids. The CDR3 coding sequence is TGTGACAGCGGACGTCGTGGCAATTCCCAAGAGACCCAGTACTTC. As protein: CDSGRRGNSQETQYF.

This sequence joins TRBV6-6 and TRBJ2-5; D perhaps matches TRBD2 (5 bases). The germline gives CDR1 MNHNY, CDR2 SVGAGI (reference sequence). There are 14 residues in the CDR3. Trimming stripped 7 bases from V and 5 bases from J, with 17 bases between. The CDR3 spells CASTVRGNQETQYF. In DNA, the CDR3 is TGTGCCAGCACCGTACGGGGAAATCAGGAGACCCAGTACTTC.

V and J are TRBV7-6 and TRBJ2-5, with D unclear. Germline CDR1 and CDR2: SGHVS and FNYEAQ. The CDR3 loop spans 14 amino acids. Deletions cut 3 bases from V and 3 bases from J, with 11 bases between. The CDR3 DNA is TGTGCCAGCAGCTTGGGCGGCAGTAAAGAGACCCAGTACTTC. Translating gives CASSLGGSKETQYF.

Regarding this clonotype: The junction does not match germline at one end; this may be a read error. V is TRBV28 and J is TRBJ2-7, with TRBD1 as a possible D gene (7 bases). The CDR3 loop spans 13 amino acids. Per the germline V gene, CDR1 is MDHEN and CDR2 is SYDVKM. The CDR3 region has the DNA TGTACCGCCACGGGGGACAGTGCCTACGAACAGTACTTC. Residues: CTATGDSAYEQYF.

This clonotype was counted many times. The rearrangement joins TRBV12-3 or TRBV12-4 to TRBJ1-5, with TRBD1 matching over 7 bases. CDR3 length: 14 residues. The V and J ends lost 6 bases and 4 bases, in that order; junction bases with no gene match: 6. As DNA, the CDR3 is TGTGCCAGCAGGCCTGACAGGGAGAATCAGCCCCAGCATTTT. Translation gives CASRPDRENQPQHF.

The chain combines TRBV6-5 with TRBJ1-2; TRBD1 matches at 7 bases. CDR1 and CDR2 from the germline V gene are MNHEY and SVGAGI. This CDR3 is 15 amino acids long. Trimming at V came to 10 bases and at J to 4 bases, leaving 15 bases not matched to a gene. CDR3 amino acids: CAISYEAGGIYGYTF. CDR3 nucleotide sequence: TGTGCCATTAGTTACGAGGCAGGGGGAATCTATGGCTACACCTTC.

To note about this clonotype: A junction end diverges from the germline sequence, so it may reflect a read error. The chain couples TRBV6-2 or TRBV6-3 to TRBJ1-1; D might be TRBD1 (5 bases). The CDR3 totals 14 residues. The V gene's germline CDR1 is MNHEY and CDR2 SVGEGT. Written as DNA, the CDR3 is TGTGTCAGCGTACAGGATTTTATGAACACTGAAGCTTTCTTT. It encodes CVSVQDFMNTEAFF.

As for this clonotype: Since no conserved phenylalanine or tryptophan closes the CDR3, a read error is the likely cause. The V call is TRBV11-2, the J call TRBJ1-1; D remains unclear. Germline assignment: CDR1 SGHAT and CDR2 FQNNGV. The V and J ends lost 5 bases and 1 base respectively, with 17 bases between them. This CDR3 region has 16 residues. CDR3 amino acids: CASSPRWSIPNTEAFH. As DNA, the CDR3 is TGTGCCAGCAGCCCACGGTGGAGCATACCGAACACTGAAGCTTTCCAT.

Comments on this clonotype: A read error may produce the germline difference seen at one junction end. The genes are TRBV6-1 and TRBJ2-1; 11 bases line up with TRBD2. In germline, CDR1 is MNHNS, CDR2 SASEGT. The CDR3 is made up of 17 amino acids. In nucleotides, the CDR3 is TGTGCCGGCAGTATCCGACTAGCGGGACGGCCGTACAATGAGCAGTTCTTC. Protein: CAGSIRLAGRPYNEQFF.

Remarks on this clonotype: A single base separates this from a much larger clone, so it may be a read error. V is TRBV5-1 and J is TRBJ1-1; the D is unclear. CDR1 and CDR2 from the germline V gene are SGHRS and YFSETQ. The CDR3 extends over 14 amino acids. The CDR3 sequence: CASSLEEGATEAYF. As DNA, the CDR3 is TGCGCCAGCAGCTTGGAAGAGGGAGCCACGGAAGCTTACTTT.

This clonotype was observed a handful of times. This may come from a read error, since a much larger clone is one base off. This chain uses TRBV28 with TRBJ2-2; D ambiguous. Germline V gene lookup returns CDR1 MDHEN and CDR2 SYDVKM. This CDR3 is built from 11 residues. The CDR3 loop is CTSSLRGELFF. The CDR3 bases are TGTACCAGCAGCCTAAGGGGGGAGCTGTTTTTT. Filled out from reference TRBV28 and TRBJ2-2, the complete variable domain reads DVKVTQSSRYLVKRTGEKVFLECVQDMDHENMFWYRQDPGLGLRLIYFSYDVKMKEKGDIPEGYSVSREKKERFSLILESASTNQTSMYLCTSSLRGELFFGEGSRLTVL.

This clonotype showed up many times. The chain employs TRBV6-1 and TRBJ2-1; perhaps TRBD1 as D (6 bases). The CDR3 is made up of 14 amino acids. Germline V CDR1 and CDR2: MNHNS, SASEGT. Trimming pared 6 bases from V and 8 bases from J, leaving 17 bases between. The CDR3 coding sequence is TGTGCCAGCAGCGGCATTACAGGGTCGGATGAGCAGTTCTTC. It specifies CASSGITGSDEQFF.

This chain links TRBV6-2 or TRBV6-3 with TRBJ1-2; D remains ambiguous. The CDR3 totals 13 residues. Germline V gene lookup returns CDR1 MNHEY and CDR2 SVGEGT. V lost 0 bases, J lost 7 bases, and 9 bases lay in between. The CDR3 is CASSYSAGRGYTF. The CDR3 nucleotides are TGTGCCAGCAGTTACTCAGCGGGCCGTGGCTACACCTTC.

As regards this clonotype: A much more abundant neighbour one base away suggests this may be a read error. The conserved closing phenylalanine or tryptophan is absent in this CDR3, likely reflecting a read error. The chain uses TRBV30 and TRBJ2-5; D is ambiguous. Trimming cost V 3 bases and J 4 bases, with 9 bases left between them. Per the germline V gene, CDR1 is GTSNPN and CDR2 is SVGIG (reference sequence). The CDR3 extends over 12 amino acids. The DNA for the CDR3 is TGTGCCTGGAGCGATAACGTAGAGACCCAGTACATC. Translating it yields CAWSDNVETQYI.

The rearrangement joins TRBV6-2 or TRBV6-3 to TRBJ2-7, with D hard to call. The CDR3 is 15 residues long. The germline CDR1 and CDR2 sequences are MNHEY and SVGEGT. Trimming took off 5 bases at V and 9 bases at J, with 23 bases between the two ends. The CDR3 bases are TGTGCCAGCAGTGACCCTTTATCGCGATCGTATGGGCAGTACTTC. This translates into CASSDPLSRSYGQYF.

In regard to this clonotype: Germline is not matched at one junction end, which may reflect a read error. The chain joins TRBV29-1 to TRBJ2-7; maybe TRBD1 (6 bases). The CDR3 sequence is 13 residues long. Germline V CDR1 and CDR2: SQVTM, ANQGSEA. DNA of the CDR3: TGTAGCGTTGGACCCAGGGGCGCCTACGTGCAGTACTTC. Translating it yields CSVGPRGAYVQYF.

In its sample, this clonotype was seen many times. This chain uses TRBV29-1 with TRBJ2-1; 12 bases are shared with TRBD2. Trimming took 7 bases from V and 7 from J; bases not matched to a gene: 8. This CDR3 is 14 amino acids long. Germline-derived CDR1 and CDR2 are SQVTM and ANQGSEA. The chain's CDR3 is CSALGLAGTNEQFF. In DNA form, the CDR3 reads TGCAGCGCACTCGGACTAGCGGGAACAAATGAGCAGTTCTTC.